A selection of T cell receptor beta chains follows, all from one sample in a study of glioma-infiltrating T cells after dendritic cell vaccination. Repertoires were generated with immunoSEQ multiplex PCR, while TCRdb's copy carries only in-frame clones and drops some. The table lists about 82,000 clones, over 80% of them singletons. This sample comprised blood, obtained after dendritic cell vaccination. The receptors were sampled from a human donor with glioblastoma. Both conserved end residues are part of each CDR3. D genes are given only for firm matches. Not every row has a clone size; where given, it reads once, few, many or a size class.

clone size: once
D gene: TRBD2
V gene: TRBV29-1
J gene: TRBJ2-7
CDR3 protein: CSVQMRGVAGSYEQYF
CDR3 DNA: TGCAGCGTTCAGATGAGAGGGGTAGCGGGGTCCTACGAGCAGTACTTC

clone size: .
D gene: .
V gene: TRBV19
J gene: TRBJ2-1
CDR3 protein: CASSIMLGMDNEQFF
CDR3 DNA: TGTGCCAGTAGTATAATGTTGGGCATGGACAATGAGCAGTTCTTC

clone size: .
D gene: TRBD1
V gene: TRBV5-6
J gene: TRBJ1-1
CDR3 protein: CASSLWTGPNTEAFF
CDR3 DNA: TGTGCCAGCAGCCTATGGACAGGACCGAACACTGAAGCTTTCTTT

clone size: .
D gene: .
V gene: TRBV6-5
J gene: TRBJ1-3
CDR3 protein: CASSGNRDAGNTIYF
CDR3 DNA: TGTGCCAGCAGTGGGAACAGGGACGCTGGAAACACCATATATTTT

clone size: .
D gene: TRBD1
V gene: TRBV6-5
J gene: TRBJ1-2
CDR3 protein: CASSYSGQGAVGYTF
CDR3 DNA: TGTGCCAGCAGTTACTCGGGACAGGGGGCGGTCGGCTACACCTTC

clone size: .
D gene: TRBD1
V gene: TRBV4-1
J gene: TRBJ1-1
CDR3 protein: CASSPRTGLNTEAFF
CDR3 DNA: TGCGCCAGCAGCCCGCGGACAGGATTGAACACTGAAGCTTTCTTT

clone size: .
D gene: TRBD1
V gene: TRBV19
J gene: TRBJ2-3
CDR3 protein: CASSSDRESTDTQYF
CDR3 DNA: TGTGCCAGTAGTTCGGACAGGGAAAGCACAGATACGCAGTATTTT

clone size: .
D gene: TRBD1
V gene: TRBV5-1
J gene: TRBJ1-6
CDR3 protein: CASSRSRQGDSPLHF
CDR3 DNA: TGCGCCAGCAGCCGATCCCGACAGGGCGATTCACCCCTCCACTTT

clone size: .
D gene: TRBD1
V gene: TRBV5-4
J gene: TRBJ1-1
CDR3 protein: CASYNAGTGKNTEAFF
CDR3 DNA: TGTGCCAGCTACAATGCCGGGACAGGGAAGAACACTGAAGCTTTCTTT

clone size: .
D gene: TRBD2
V gene: TRBV7-9
J gene: TRBJ2-7
CDR3 protein: CASSLGVASGGPAYEQYF
CDR3 DNA: TGTGCCAGCAGCTTAGGGGTGGCTAGCGGGGGGCCCGCCTACGAGCAGTACTTC

clone size: once
D gene: .
V gene: TRBV7-9
J gene: TRBJ1-1
CDR3 protein: CASGGALEAFF
CDR3 DNA: TGTGCCAGCGGGGGGGCCTTAGAAGCTTTCTTT

clone size: .
D gene: .
V gene: TRBV2
J gene: TRBJ2-5
CDR3 protein: CASSEFGVGTQYF
CDR3 DNA: TGTGCCAGCAGTGAGTTCGGGGTGGGGACCCAGTACTTC

clone size: .
D gene: .
V gene: TRBV6-6
J gene: TRBJ1-1
CDR3 protein: CASSYNPGNTEAFF
CDR3 DNA: TGTGCCAGCAGTTACAATCCAGGGAATACTGAAGCTTTCTTT

clone size: .
D gene: .
V gene: TRBV5-1
J gene: TRBJ1-1
CDR3 protein: CASSLEAFSGDTEAFF
CDR3 DNA: TGCGCCAGCAGCTTGGAAGCTTTTTCAGGGGACACTGAAGCTTTCTTT

clone size: .
D gene: .
V gene: TRBV14
J gene: TRBJ1-2
CDR3 protein: CASSQVQGHGYTF
CDR3 DNA: TGTGCCAGCAGCCAAGTGCAGGGGCATGGCTACACCTTC

clone size: .
D gene: TRBD1
V gene: TRBV6-1
J gene: TRBJ1-2
CDR3 protein: CASSRTGAIYGYTF
CDR3 DNA: TGTGCCAGCAGTAGGACAGGGGCGATCTATGGCTACACCTTC

clone size: .
D gene: .
V gene: TRBV5-6
J gene: TRBJ2-5
CDR3 protein: CASSITGNQETQYF
CDR3 DNA: TGTGCCAGCAGCATCACAGGGAACCAAGAGACCCAGTACTTC

clone size: .
D gene: .
V gene: TRBV9
J gene: TRBJ1-3
CDR3 protein: CASSVGMEPGNTIYF
CDR3 DNA: TGTGCCAGCAGCGTCGGAATGGAGCCTGGAAACACCATATATTTT

clone size: .
D gene: .
V gene: TRBV6-6
J gene: TRBJ2-3
CDR3 protein: CASDGAGGTDTQYF
CDR3 DNA: TGTGCCAGCGACGGGGCAGGGGGCACAGATACGCAGTATTTT

clone size: .
D gene: .
V gene: TRBV11-2
J gene: TRBJ2-7
CDR3 protein: CASSPGAETYEQYF
CDR3 DNA: TGTGCCAGCAGCCCTGGGGCCGAGACCTACGAGCAGTACTTC

clone size: .
D gene: .
V gene: TRBV19
J gene: TRBJ1-5
CDR3 protein: CASSIGTVSNQPQHF
CDR3 DNA: TGTGCCAGTAGTATAGGGACAGTTAGCAATCAGCCCCAGCATTTT